Described below is a single TCR beta chain sequence and its context. PCR was performed using 60 Vbeta and 13 Jbeta primers. TCRdb keeps only in-frame clones here, not all; method: immunoSEQ multiplex PCR. This sample yields around 150,000 clones, of which roughly 82% are seen a single time; roughly 3% belongs to the top ten. This record belongs to a study of cytomegalovirus exposure and HLA in healthy donors. Germline V gene sequence: CDR1 MNHEY, CDR2 SMNVEV (reference sequence). With 5 bases clipped from V and 2 bases from J, the junction kept 14 bases outside the gene matches. The CDR3 covers 17 residues.

The sample comprised PBMCs. The source is a woman aged 50 to 60 in good health and CMV-seropositive. This chain joins TRBV27 and TRBJ1-2, with 7 nucleotides matching TRBD1. CDR3 coding DNA: TGTGCCAGCAGTCGCGCAGCCTCCGGGACAGCAAACTATGGCTACACCTTC. This codes for CASSRAASGTANYGYTF.